This TCR beta chain was captured in a study of blood T cell repertoires in COVID-19. V lost 2 bases, J lost 9 bases, and 13 bases lay in between. This CDR3 has 14 residues. Per the germline V gene, CDR1 is MNHNS and CDR2 is SASEGT. Assay: immunoSEQ multiplex PCR; the TCRdb copy retains only in-frame clones and omits some. Counted here are some 90,000 clones, roughly 87% occurring once; the ten biggest clones make up more than 4.5%. Input material: peripheral blood. J is TRBJ2-2 and V is TRBV6-1; possible D gene TRBD2, 6 bases. This TCR came from a woman aged 80 or over with active COVID-19. The CDR3 region is CASSESGVGRELFF. The CDR3 bases are TGTGCCAGCAGTGAATCGGGGGTTGGTAGGGAGCTGTTTTTT.